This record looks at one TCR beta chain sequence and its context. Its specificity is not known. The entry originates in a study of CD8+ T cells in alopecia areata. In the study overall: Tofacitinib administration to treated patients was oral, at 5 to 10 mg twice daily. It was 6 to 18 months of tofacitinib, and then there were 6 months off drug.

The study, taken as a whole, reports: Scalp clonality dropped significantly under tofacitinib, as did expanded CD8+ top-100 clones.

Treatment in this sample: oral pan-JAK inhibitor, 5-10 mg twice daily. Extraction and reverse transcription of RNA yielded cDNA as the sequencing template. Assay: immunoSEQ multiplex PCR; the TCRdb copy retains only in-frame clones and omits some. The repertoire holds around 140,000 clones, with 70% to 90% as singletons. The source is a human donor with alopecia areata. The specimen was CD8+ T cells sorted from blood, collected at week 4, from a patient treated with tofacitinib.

The CDR3 sequence: CASSAGGLDEQFF. The CDR3 bases are TGTGCCAGCAGCGCGGGAGGGCTTGATGAGCAGTTCTTC. The J gene is TRBJ2-1, the V gene TRBV9, with TRBD2 identical over 8 bases. Per the germline V gene, CDR1 is SGDLS and CDR2 is YYNGEE. V trimming: 3 bases; J trimming: 8 bases; junction bases outside the gene matches: 4. The CDR3 is 13 residues long.